Shown below are 10 T cell receptor beta chains from a single sample sequenced in a study of T cells in Graves' hyperthyroidism and ophthalmopathy. TCR beta CDR3 sequences were amplified from RNA transcripts. The HTBI primer set was used in a first-round RT-PCR of the TCR CDR3. One entry per CDR3 protein results from TCRdb running MiXCR on the multiplex PCR reads. The sample records more than 350,000 distinct CDR3 sequences, under 15% being singletons. Specimen: blood. The origin of the receptors is a woman aged 25 to 39 with Graves' hyperthyroidism.

The chain uses TRBV4-1 and TRBJ2-1; a weak D match, TRBD2 (5 bases). Trimming took 0 bases from V and 12 from J, leaving 15 bases between them. The germline CDR1 and CDR2 sequences are MGHRA and YSYEKL. The CDR3 length is 14 residues. CDR3 sequence reads: CASSQDGPGIRQFF. In DNA form, the CDR3 reads TGCGCCAGCAGCCAAGATGGGCCGGGGATCAGGCAGTTCTTC.

On this clonotype itself: This may come from a read error, since a much larger clone is one base off. The CDR3 here is CASSLARTSGRYEQYF. Here the CDR3 DNA reads TGTGCCAGCAGCTTAGCCCGCACTAGCGGCCGATACGAGCAGTACTTC. The chain employs TRBV13 and TRBJ2-7; 8 nucleotides line up with TRBD2. CDR3 length: 16 residues. The germline CDR1 and CDR2 sequences are PRHDT and FYEKMQ (reference sequence). V lost 1 base to trimming and J lost 4 bases; unmatched junction nucleotides: 9.

This clonotype was observed at least ten times. The genes are TRBV30 and TRBJ1-2, with D perhaps TRBD1 (5 bases). Germline V gives CDR1 GTSNPN, CDR2 SVGIG (reference sequence). Trimming left V 4 bases short and J 0 bases short, with 15 bases between. The CDR3 extends over 15 amino acids. In DNA form, the CDR3 reads TGTGCCTGGATGAAGGGACTGCATACTAACTATGGCTACACCTTC. Encoded protein: CAWMKGLHTNYGYTF.

The V gene is TRBV20-1, the J gene TRBJ1-1, with D tentatively TRBD1 (5 bases). Germline CDR1 DFQATT, CDR2 SNEGSKA (reference sequence). The CDR3 covers 14 residues. Trimming removed 3 bases from V and 0 bases from J, with 11 bases in between. CDR3 sequence (DNA): TGCAGTGCTAGGGTTGGGGGGATGAACACTGAAGCTTTCTTT. Its protein is CSARVGGMNTEAFF.

This clonotype was seen repeatedly, ten times or more. Germline and junction disagree at one end, which may indicate a read error. This sequence joins TRBV20-1 and TRBJ2-3; D gene uncertain. CDR1 and CDR2 (germline): DFQATT, SNEGSKA (reference sequence). The CDR3 is made up of 14 amino acids. CDR3 region: CSARVPYGSVTQYF. CDR3 nucleotide sequence: TGCAGTGCCAGAGTCCCCTACGGGTCCGTTACGCAGTATTTT.

CDR3 in DNA: TGTGCCAGCAGTTACACCGGGACAGGGATTTCGGGAAACACCATATATTTT. This codes for CASSYTGTGISGNTIYF. This chain links TRBV6-5 with TRBJ1-3; 9 bases match TRBD1. The germline V gene has CDR1 MNHEY and CDR2 SVGAGI. V dropped 2 bases and J dropped 4; count of bases not matched to a gene: 9. The CDR3 consists of 17 residues.

This clonotype was seen many times. The V gene is TRBV2, the J gene TRBJ1-1; D perhaps matches TRBD1 (6 bases). The V end lost 7 bases, the J end lost 1 base, and 16 bases lay between the germline ends. The CDR3 totals 15 residues. Germline V gene sequence: CDR1 SNHLY, CDR2 FYNNEI. Here the CDR3 reads CASTLTGGGNTEAFF. CDR3 sequence (DNA): TGTGCCAGCACCCTGACAGGAGGGGGGAACACTGAAGCTTTCTTT.

In this sample, this clonotype turned up a few times. The chain uses TRBV20-1 and TRBJ2-7, with D possibly TRBD1 on 6 matching bases. The V end lost 6 bases, the J end lost 7 bases, and 10 bases lay between the germline ends. This CDR3 has 10 residues. CDR1 is DFQATT, CDR2 SNEGSKA, per germline (reference sequence). This CDR3 is CSAGRGEQYF. CDR3 nucleotide sequence: TGCAGTGCCGGAAGGGGGGAGCAGTACTTC.

This clonotype was picked up many times. V and J are TRBV20-1 and TRBJ2-7, with D tentatively TRBD2 (6 bases). CDR1 DFQATT and CDR2 SNEGSKA come from the germline V gene (reference sequence). With 1 base removed from V and 5 bases from J, the gap between germline ends came to 15 bases. This CDR3 contains 14 residues. CDR3 coding DNA: TGCAGTGCTAGAGTGTTAGCGGCCCCCCACGAGCAGTACTTC. This encodes CSARVLAAPHEQYF.

J is TRBJ1-4 and V is TRBV28; D gene unclear. Germline V gene sequence: CDR1 MDHEN, CDR2 SYDVKM. CDR3 size: 15 residues. Trimming removed 3 bases at V and 2 bases at J, with 10 bases between. The CDR3 DNA is TGTGCCAGCAGTTTCCTCCAAGGGACTAATGAAAAACTGTTTTTT. Residues: CASSFLQGTNEKLFF. Combining the CDR3 with reference TRBV28 and TRBJ1-4 gives the whole variable domain DVKVTQSSRYLVKRTGEKVFLECVQDMDHENMFWYRQDPGLGLRLIYFSYDVKMKEKGDIPEGYSVSREKKERFSLILESASTNQTSMYLCASSFLQGTNEKLFFGSGTQLSVL.